This TCR beta chain is drawn from a study of T-cell memory formation after mild COVID-19. Unmatched junction bases numbered 10, after V lost 5 bases and J lost 6 bases. The CDR3 extends over 15 amino acids. Points from the study as a whole: There were some responding clones in pre-infection memory, which suggested that cross-reactive memory had joined.

This clonotype has only a few counts. The antigen remains unidentified. 5'RACE with constant-segment primers yielded barcoded, UMI-tagged TCR alpha and TCR beta cDNA libraries. TCRdb re-analysed the 5' RACE reads in MiXCR, keeping a single row per CDR3 protein. The data show about 350,000 distinct CDR3 sequences, with approximately 15% seen just once and 22% held by the top ten. Sequenced input: PBMCs or a T cell subset sorted from them (not recorded which). The chain combines TRBV12-3 or TRBV12-4 with TRBJ1-5, with 7 positions matching TRBD1. This TCR was sampled from a man younger than 35 who had mild COVID-19 (a few samples of this study predate the infection). Cell type and time point are not known. The CDR3 loop reads CASSPAGTVPQPQHF. DNA of the CDR3: TGTGCCAGCAGTCCGGCCGGGACAGTTCCTCAGCCCCAGCATTTT.